This section outlines one TCR beta chain sequence together with its context. Its antigen is not identified. The data were obtained in a study of graft-versus-host responses after intestinal transplantation. About the research overall: Every one of the recipients received anti-thymocyte globulin induction and afterwards took tacrolimus and steroids for three to four years.

Sequencing used immunoSEQ multiplex PCR; TCRdb keeps in-frame clones, though not all of them. The sample includes some 120,000 clones, just over 90% seen only once; the top ten take under 0.2%. Germline loops: CDR1 LGHNT, CDR2 FRNRAP. The CDR3 sequence is 13 residues long. V was clipped by 8 bases and J by 0 bases, with 10 bases between them. The receptor was derived from a human donor who received an intestinal transplant. The sequencing used unstimulated CD4+ T cells sorted from spleen or lymph node cells, collected before intestinal transplant. This chain uses TRBV12-5 with TRBJ1-1; no definite D call. Here the CDR3 DNA reads TGTGCTAGTTCCCAGAACATGAACACTGAAGCTTTCTTT. Protein sequence: CASSQNMNTEAFF.